This passage covers 14 T cell receptor beta chains from one sample sequenced in a study of cytomegalovirus exposure and HLA in healthy donors. This PCR relied on a set of 60 Vbeta primers and 13 Jbeta primers. Assay: immunoSEQ multiplex PCR; the TCRdb copy retains only in-frame clones and omits some. The profile covers 150,000 to 200,000 clones, with approximately 79% appearing a single time and approximately 6.3% taken by the ten largest. The sequenced material came from PBMCs. The receptors derive from a man aged 35-49 years in good health and CMV-seropositive.

V and J are TRBV5-6 and TRBJ2-7, with a possible D match to TRBD1 (6 bases). CDR1 and CDR2 (germline): SGHDT, YYEEEE. The V end lost 5 bases, the J end lost 11 bases, and 17 bases lay between the germline ends. The CDR3 runs to 12 residues. The CDR3, as DNA: TGTGCCAGCAGATTCGACCGGGACAAGGAGTACTTC. Encoded protein: CASRFDRDKEYF.

V usage is TRBV5-1 and J usage is TRBJ1-1; 11 bases map to TRBD1. The CDR3 contains 15 residues. Per the germline V gene, CDR1 is SGHRS and CDR2 is YFSETQ. V dropped 1 base and J dropped 7; count of bases not matched to a gene: 6. The CDR3 DNA is TGCGCCAGCAGCTTGCAGGGACAGGGGGTCGGTGAAGCTTTCTTT. It translates to CASSLQGQGVGEAFF.

This clone was detected only once. V is TRBV9 and J is TRBJ1-2, with 7 positions matching TRBD1. CDR3 length equals 15 residues. Germline V gives CDR1 SGDLS, CDR2 YYNGEE. V lost 4 bases and J lost 4; bases outside the gene matches: 10. The CDR3 is CASSTITGAAYGYTF. The CDR3 nucleotides are TGTGCCAGCAGCACTATAACAGGGGCGGCCTATGGCTACACCTTC.

This chain joins TRBV5-1 and TRBJ2-7; 7 positions match TRBD1. Germline assignment: CDR1 SGHRS and CDR2 YFSETQ. Trimming at V came to 0 bases and at J to 2 bases, leaving 2 bases not matched to a gene. There are 14 residues in the CDR3. CDR3 sequence reads: CASSLGDSTYEQYF. The CDR3 region has the DNA TGCGCCAGCAGCTTGGGGGACAGCACCTACGAGCAGTACTTC. Complete variable domain (other parts from reference TRBV5-1 and TRBJ2-7): KAGVTQTPRYLIKTRGQQVTLSCSPISGHRSVSWYQQTPGQGLQFLFEYFSETQRNKGNFPGRFSGRQFSNSRSEMNVSTLELGDSALYLCASSLGDSTYEQYFGPGTRLTVT.

The V call is TRBV14, the J call TRBJ2-3; a possible D gene is TRBD1 (5 bases). This CDR3 is 13 amino acids long. Germline CDR1 reads SGHDN; CDR2 reads FVKESK. The V gene lost 7 bases and the J gene lost 2 bases, with 10 bases spanning the gap. The CDR3 is CASNLGPTDTQYF. CDR3 DNA: TGTGCCAGCAACCTGGGGCCCACAGATACGCAGTATTTT.

A few counts support this clone. V and J are TRBV6-6 and TRBJ1-1, with D maybe TRBD1 (6 bases). Germline-derived CDR1 and CDR2 are MNHNY and SVGAGI (reference sequence). The CDR3 runs to 14 residues. V was trimmed by 6 bases and J by 4 bases, leaving 15 bases between them. CDR3 residues: CASRIQQGSTEAFF. CDR3 DNA sequence: TGTGCCAGCAGGATCCAACAGGGAAGCACTGAAGCTTTCTTT.

This clone was counted once. This chain connects TRBV5-1 to TRBJ2-5, with D hard to call. With 0 bases removed from V and 4 bases from J, the gap between germline ends came to 10 bases. The CDR3 extends over 14 amino acids. Per the germline V gene, CDR1 is SGHRS and CDR2 is YFSETQ. The CDR3 nucleotides read TGCGCCAGCAGCTTGGCAGTCCCCCCAGAGACCCAGTACTTC. It is translated as CASSLAVPPETQYF.

The chain carries TRBV10-3 and TRBJ2-7; 8 nucleotides agree with TRBD2. CDR1 ENHRY and CDR2 SYGVKD come from the germline V gene. V lost 1 base, J lost 5 bases, and 4 bases stayed unmatched. This CDR3 spans 14 amino acids. Here the CDR3 DNA reads TGTGCCATCAGTGAGTACGGGGGGGCCAACGAGCAGTACTTC. It is translated as CAISEYGGANEQYF.

V and J are TRBV25-1 and TRBJ2-5; 7 bases fit TRBD1. The J call may be in error: the DNA end matches TRBJ2-7 better. This CDR3 is 11 amino acids long. CDR1 is MGHDK and CDR2 is SYGVNS in the germline V gene. This CDR3 is CACQGVYEQYF. For the CDR3, the DNA is TGTGCCTGCCAGGGGGTCTACGAGCAGTACTTC.

The V call is TRBV19, the J call TRBJ2-6; possible D gene TRBD1, 6 bases. This CDR3 spans 16 amino acids. From germline, CDR1 is LNHDA and CDR2 SQIVND (reference sequence). Trimming pared 5 bases from V and 1 base from J, leaving 12 bases between. Here the CDR3 DNA reads TGTGCCAGTAGTCAGGGAAGGGGGTCTGGGGCCAACGTCCTGACTTTC. Encoded protein: CASSQGRGSGANVLTF.

The chain recombines TRBV11-2 with TRBJ2-1; TRBD2 matches 11 bases. V was pared by 1 base and J by 4 bases, with 6 bases of the junction left unmatched. The CDR3 has 17 residues. In germline, CDR1 is SGHAT, CDR2 FQNNGV. The CDR3 is CASSLVLAGALYNEQFF. CDR3 nucleotides: TGTGCCAGCAGCTTAGTACTAGCGGGGGCATTATACAATGAGCAGTTCTTC.

The chain recombines TRBV11-3 with TRBJ2-2; 9 positions agree with TRBD1. The CDR3 consists of 16 residues. Germline lookup yields CDR1 SGHNT and CDR2 YENEEA. The V gene end was trimmed by 5 bases and the J gene end by 5 bases; junction bases not matched to a gene: 9. In DNA form, the CDR3 reads TGTGCCAGCAGCCCAGGACAGGGGTTAGGAACCGGGGAGCTGTTTTTT. Translating gives CASSPGQGLGTGELFF.

The gene calls are TRBV4-3 and TRBJ1-2, with D maybe TRBD1 (5 bases). There are 15 residues in the CDR3. Germline V lookup: CDR1 LGHNA, CDR2 YSLEER. The V gene lost 1 base and the J gene lost 6 bases, with 15 bases spanning the gap. The CDR3 sequence is CASSQVGGTLDGYTF. In DNA form, the CDR3 reads TGCGCCAGCAGCCAAGTAGGAGGGACGCTCGATGGCTACACCTTC.

This clone was seen only once. CDR3 sequence (DNA): TGTGCCAGCAGCCCGGACAGGGGGGGCACAGATACGCAGTATTTT. As protein: CASSPDRGGTDTQYF. The chain is built from TRBV6-5 and TRBJ2-3; 10 bases are a match to TRBD1. Germline V gene data show CDR1 as MNHEY and CDR2 as SVGAGI. The junction had 4 bases not matched to a gene; V was cut back by 6 bases and J by 1 base. The CDR3 extends over 15 amino acids.